This paragraph covers one T cell receptor beta chain sequence. Its cognate antigen is unknown. One base away lies a much larger clone, so this may be a sequencing read error. Germline loops: CDR1 SGHDT, CDR2 YYEEEE. The CDR3 extends over 15 amino acids. J lost 8 bases, V lost 0 bases, and 9 bases had no gene match. Sequencing was at deep level. Original handling: Junction-only immunoSEQ sequences carried no quality scores, so filtering differed. This table comes from immunoSEQ multiplex PCR, and its TCRdb copy is limited to in-frame clones, with some not included. From that table come the V and J calls and clone size; the DNA was used to work out D and trimming. The repertoire holds nearly 500,000 clones, with 75% to 85% as singletons. This sample is part of a study of shared clonotypes between healthy human individuals. General study results and limits: Expectations were that clonotype sharing among donors would be affected by sequencing depth. The study drew on few donors, limiting represented genetic and exposure-history diversity.

The J gene is TRBJ1-1, the V gene TRBV5-6, with 8 bases matching TRBD1. The receptor comes from a woman aged 40 to 49 in good health. Some clones in this sample may be carry-over from other donors' samples. What was sequenced was PBMCs. The CDR3, as DNA: TGTGCCAGCAGCTTGGGACAACGACAGGGGCGGGAAGCTTTCTTT. This translates into CASSLGQRQGREAFF. Drawing the rest from reference TRBV5-6 and TRBJ1-1, the complete variable domain is DAGVTQSPTHLIKTRGQQVTLRCSPKSGHDTVSWYQQALGQGPQFIFQYYEEEERQRGNFPDRFSGHQFPNYSSELNVNALLLGDSALYLCASSLGQRQGREAFFGQGTRLTVV.